These 26 T cell receptor beta chains share one sample of origin, sequenced in a study of regulatory T cells in long-lasting Graves disease. The authors built TCR beta libraries using iRepertoire HTBI primers and Arm-PCR of CDR3 regions. From the multiplex PCR reads, TCRdb called clonotypes with MiXCR, one entry per CDR3 protein. The sample contains about 370,000 distinct CDR3 sequences, around 15% of which appear only once. Time point described: newly diagnosed GD, antithyroid drugs for less than 3 months. From RNA extracted from PBMCs, the TCR library was made. Sequenced here: peripheral blood mononuclear cells (PBMCs), sampled at new diagnosis, from a patient treated with antithyroid drugs. The source of these receptors is a female donor with Graves disease.

This clonotype was recorded at least ten times. The rearrangement uses TRBV5-1 and TRBJ1-3; D uncertain. Per germline, CDR1 SGHRS and CDR2 YFSETQ. This CDR3 comprises 19 residues. Trimming removed 0 bases at V and 0 bases at J, with 19 bases between. The CDR3 DNA sequence: TGCGCCAGCAGCTTGGGGTCCGGCGGTTCATTGAGCTCTGGAAACACCATATATTTT. This gives the protein CASSLGSGGSLSSGNTIYF.

This clonotype was seen ten or more times. The V and J genes are TRBV28 and TRBJ1-1; tentatively, D is TRBD1 (5 bases). From germline, CDR1 is MDHEN and CDR2 SYDVKM. The CDR3 has 14 amino acids. The V end was cut by 6 bases, the J end by 1 base, with 12 bases between. The CDR3 sequence is CASSRGSRNTEAFF. The CDR3 nucleotides are TGTGCCAGCAGCCGGGGGTCCAGGAACACTGAAGCTTTCTTT.

This clonotype appeared many times. The CDR3 region has the DNA TGTGCCAGCAGCCCAGGGGGGGGCAGGGATAGCTACAATGAGCAGTTCTTC. This translates into CASSPGGGRDSYNEQFF. The J gene is TRBJ2-1, the V gene TRBV3-1; either TRBD1 or TRBD2 may supply D (7 bases each). Trimming shortened V by 4 bases and J by 3 bases, and 19 bases separated the two germline ends. Germline V gene data show CDR1 as LGHDT and CDR2 as YNNKEL (reference sequence). The CDR3 length is 17 residues.

This clonotype was seen only a few times. V is TRBV12-3 or TRBV12-4 and J is TRBJ2-6; D not resolved. CDR3 length: 16 amino acids. Deletions cut 10 bases from V and 0 bases from J, with 16 bases between. In DNA, the CDR3 is TGTGCCACAGCCGAGGCTTGGGTCTCTGGGGCCAACGTCCTGACTTTC. Its protein is CATAEAWVSGANVLTF.

This clonotype was recorded at least ten times. V usage is TRBV5-1 and J usage is TRBJ1-3, with D uncertain. Trimming took 4 bases from V and 2 from J, leaving 10 bases between them. The germline V gene encodes CDR1 SGHRS and CDR2 YFSETQ. The CDR3 is 14 residues long. CDR3 DNA sequence: TGCGCCAGCAGCCCGGCCGGGACTGGAAACACCATATATTTT. Translating gives CASSPAGTGNTIYF.

This clonotype was seen many times. The chain carries TRBV11-2 and TRBJ2-1, with D possibly matching TRBD2 (5 bases). V was clipped by 0 bases and J by 13 bases, with 13 bases between them. The CDR3 sequence is 13 residues long. Germline lookup yields CDR1 SGHAT and CDR2 FQNNGV. As DNA, the CDR3 is TGTGCCAGCAGCTTAGATCGGGCTAGCACACAGTTCTTC. It codes for CASSLDRASTQFF.

This clonotype has ten or more counts. This chain joins TRBV12-3 or TRBV12-4 and TRBJ2-7; unclear D gene. The CDR3 is 13 residues long. Trimming took off 2 bases at V and 0 bases at J, with 5 bases between the two ends. The CDR3 loop is CASSLSSSYEQYF. The CDR3 nucleotides are TGTGCCAGCAGTTTATCTAGCTCCTACGAGCAGTACTTC.

CDR3 protein: CASSPSIRALNQPQHF. DNA of the CDR3: TGTGCCAGCTCACCATCGATCCGGGCCCTTAATCAGCCCCAGCATTTT. The chain is built from TRBV18 and TRBJ1-5, with unresolved D. Germline V gene lookup returns CDR1 KGHSH and CDR2 LQKENI. V lost 2 bases, J lost 4 bases, and 15 bases lay in between. CDR3 length: 16 amino acids.

The chain recombines TRBV28 with TRBJ2-5; a weak D match, TRBD1 (6 bases). Germline CDR1 MDHEN, CDR2 SYDVKM. Trimming stripped 3 bases from V and 2 bases from J, with 10 bases between. CDR3 size: 14 residues. The CDR3 reads CASSLPGQQETQYF. The CDR3 DNA is TGTGCCAGCAGTTTGCCGGGACAACAAGAGACCCAGTACTTC.

This clonotype was observed many times. The chain recombines TRBV19 with TRBJ2-7; 12 bases match TRBD2. V gave up 7 bases and J gave up 4 bases; unmatched junction bases: 8. Germline loops: CDR1 LNHDA, CDR2 SQIVND (reference sequence). The CDR3 has 15 residues. DNA for the CDR3: TGTGCCAGTAAACCGGGACTAGCGGGCCTGTACGAGCAGTACTTC. Its translation: CASKPGLAGLYEQYF. Using reference TRBV19 and TRBJ2-7 for the parts outside the CDR3, the full variable domain is DGGITQSPKYLFRKEGQNVTLSCEQNLNHDAMYWYRQDPGQGLRLIYYSQIVNDFQKGDIAEGYSVSREKKESFPLTVTSAQKNPTAFYLCASKPGLAGLYEQYFGPGTRLTVT.

Ten or more counts support this clonotype. This rearrangement joins TRBV18 to TRBJ2-7; 9 nucleotides line up with TRBD1. From germline, CDR1 is KGHSH and CDR2 LQKENI. CDR3 length: 13 residues. The V gene end was trimmed by 8 bases and the J gene end by 7 bases; junction bases not matched to a gene: 9. The CDR3 bases are TGTGCCAGCAGCCCTCCGGGACAGGGAGAGCAGTACTTC. Translation: CASSPPGQGEQYF.

The sample holds many counts of this clonotype. CDR3: CASSFNQGASDTQYF. The CDR3 bases are TGTGCCAGCAGCTTTAACCAGGGGGCCTCAGATACGCAGTATTTT. The rearrangement links TRBV5-4 to TRBJ2-3; 8 positions match TRBD1. The junction had 6 bases not matched to a gene; V was cut back by 2 bases and J by 4 bases. The CDR3 is made up of 15 amino acids. Germline V CDR1 and CDR2: SGHNT, YYREEE (reference sequence).

This clonotype was observed many times. V gene TRBV11-2 combines with J gene TRBJ2-3; no definite D call. The germline V and J ends were trimmed by 1 base and 3 bases, with 11 bases remaining between them. This CDR3 spans 15 amino acids. Germline V gives CDR1 SGHAT, CDR2 FQNNGV. CDR3 amino acids: CASSLVPGQTDTQYF. The CDR3 nucleotides are TGTGCCAGCAGCTTAGTGCCGGGTCAGACAGATACGCAGTATTTT.

This clonotype was counted between two and nine times. The chain is built from TRBV2 and TRBJ1-3; D possibly corresponds to TRBD1 (5 bases). The V gene lost 2 bases and the J gene lost 4 bases, with 15 bases spanning the gap. Germline lookup yields CDR1 SNHLY and CDR2 FYNNEI. The CDR3 totals 16 residues. The CDR3: CASSEFDSDVGNTIYF. The CDR3 region has the DNA TGTGCCAGCAGTGAATTTGACAGCGATGTCGGAAACACCATATATTTT.

The chain combines TRBV11-2 with TRBJ2-7; possibly TRBD1 for D (6 bases). This CDR3 is 18 amino acids long. Trimming took off 6 bases at V and 2 bases at J, with 26 bases between the two ends. Germline loops: CDR1 SGHAT, CDR2 FQNNGV. CDR3 amino acids: CASSLFQTPGHNTYEQYF. In DNA, the CDR3 is TGTGCCAGCAGTTTATTCCAAACGCCGGGACACAACACCTACGAGCAGTACTTC.

Many counts were recorded for this clonotype. The J gene is TRBJ1-1, the V gene TRBV15; TRBD1 is a possible D gene (5 bases). Germline loops: CDR1 LNHNV, CDR2 YYDKDF (reference sequence). This CDR3 has 13 amino acids. With 7 bases removed from V and 5 bases from J, the gap between germline ends came to 14 bases. The CDR3 region has the DNA TGTGCCACCAACCGGGGGGATAGAACTGAAGCTTTCTTT. As protein: CATNRGDRTEAFF.

This clonotype was recorded many times. The genes are TRBV30 and TRBJ2-7, with D hard to call. Deletions cut 1 base from V and 3 bases from J, with 13 bases between. This CDR3 region has 14 residues. Germline V gene sequence: CDR1 GTSNPN, CDR2 SVGIG (reference sequence). CDR3 bases: TGTGCCTGGAGTGGACTCCCCCGCTTCTACGAGCAGTACTTC. Encoded protein: CAWSGLPRFYEQYF.

This clonotype came up many times. CDR3 nucleotides: TGTGCCAGCAGTGACGGGACAACCCTTTACAATGAGCAGTTCTTC. Translation: CASSDGTTLYNEQFF. This chain uses TRBV27 with TRBJ2-1; D possibly corresponds to TRBD1 (6 bases). Germline V gene sequence: CDR1 MNHEY, CDR2 SMNVEV (reference sequence). The CDR3 totals 15 residues. Deletions cut 5 bases from V and 4 bases from J, with 15 bases between.

The sample holds a few counts of this clonotype. The chain has TRBV12-3 or TRBV12-4 and TRBJ2-2; D call uncertain. The CDR3 extends over 15 amino acids. The V end lost 6 bases, the J end lost 0 bases, and 11 bases lay between the germline ends. Here the CDR3 DNA reads TGTGCCAGCAGCCCTGTGGACCCGAACACCGGGGAGCTGTTTTTT. Residues: CASSPVDPNTGELFF.

The chain recombines TRBV12-3 or TRBV12-4 with TRBJ2-2; TRBD2 matches at 7 bases. The V and J ends lost 5 bases and 7 bases, in that order; junction bases with no gene match: 4. The CDR3 covers 13 residues. The CDR3 region has the DNA TGTGCCAGCAGTAGCGGGGTATACGGGGAGCTGTTTTTT. This codes for CASSSGVYGELFF.

There are many counts of this clonotype. The chain couples TRBV13 to TRBJ1-1; D ambiguous. CDR1 PRHDT and CDR2 FYEKMQ come from the germline V gene (reference sequence). The CDR3 spans 12 residues. V was trimmed by 0 bases and J by 6 bases, leaving 5 bases between them. CDR3 DNA sequence: TGTGCCAGCAGCTTAGGTGTTCCTGAAGCTTTCTTT. This encodes CASSLGVPEAFF.

This clonotype was detected many times. The gene calls are TRBV10-3 and TRBJ1-3, with D possibly matching TRBD1 (5 bases). V was cut by 0 bases and J by 2 bases, with 17 bases left in between. CDR3 size: 18 residues. Germline CDR1 and CDR2: ENHRY and SYGVKD. The CDR3 protein is CAISESMYGGYAGNTIYF. In DNA, the CDR3 is TGTGCCATCAGTGAGTCGATGTACGGGGGATACGCTGGAAACACCATATATTTT.

This clonotype was counted at least ten times. The chain joins TRBV7-9 to TRBJ2-3, with 12 bases lining up with TRBD2. The CDR3 extends over 18 amino acids. CDR1 SEHNR and CDR2 FQNEAQ come from the germline V gene (reference sequence). Trimming took 1 base from V and 0 from J; bases not matched to a gene: 5. The CDR3 reads CASSLGTSGTPSTDTQYF. The CDR3 nucleotides are TGTGCCAGCAGCTTAGGGACTAGCGGGACGCCTAGCACAGATACGCAGTATTTT.

As for this clonotype: One end of the junction fails to match germline, which may point to a read error. V usage is TRBV7-2 and J usage is TRBJ1-4; 9 bases line up with TRBD1. CDR1 and CDR2 (germline): SGHTA, FQGNSA. The CDR3 spans 18 residues. CDR3 protein: CACSSASGQGGAAEKLFF. The CDR3 nucleotides are TGTGCCTGCAGCTCCGCGTCGGGACAGGGTGGTGCGGCTGAAAAACTGTTTTTT.

This clonotype has ten or more counts. This chain connects TRBV7-2 to TRBJ1-5; D is unresolved. V was clipped by 4 bases and J by 7 bases, with 17 bases between them. Germline loops: CDR1 SGHTA, CDR2 FQGNSA. The CDR3 spans 15 residues. CDR3 region: CASSSVEEADQPQHF. The CDR3 DNA sequence: TGTGCCAGCAGCTCTGTGGAGGAGGCAGACCAGCCCCAGCATTTT.

Many counts were recorded for this clonotype. The CDR3 DNA reads TGTGCCAGCAGTGAAGCGCCAGAGGGGTGGAGGACAGGGCCTGAAAAACTGTTTTTT. Residues: CASSEAPEGWRTGPEKLFF. V and J are TRBV6-1 and TRBJ1-4, with 8 bases identical to TRBD1. Germline CDR1 and CDR2: MNHNS and SASEGT. The CDR3 is made up of 19 amino acids. The junction had 16 bases not matched to a gene; V was cut back by 0 bases and J by 7 bases.